This T cell receptor beta chain appears in the sequencing data of a study of blood T cells in healthy people across ages. Study conclusions and caveats: Higher diversity, along with more naive CD4+ cells, distinguished long-lived donors from aged donors. Age brought a roughly linear fall in TCR beta diversity measured per million T cells.

A note on this clonotype: What it binds is not known.

The use of a sample-barcoded 5' primer and a J-beta primer mix characterized a second PCR of about 6 to 11 cycles. Tagging of each cDNA molecule was performed by a template-switch adaptor with 12 random nucleotides. MiXCR, run by TCRdb on the 5' RACE reads, gives a single entry per CDR3 protein. The repertoire has about 1.8 million distinct CDR3 sequences, about 50% of them found once; the top ten carry less than 2.5%. Per sample, no less than 5.5 micrograms of total RNA were extracted. Trimming took 5 bases from V and 1 from J, leaving 8 bases between them. The CDR3 loop spans 14 amino acids. From germline, CDR1 is MNHEY and CDR2 SMNVEV (reference sequence).

Sequenced: blood. The clonotype was recovered from a woman aged 40 to 50 in good health. The chain employs TRBV27 and TRBJ2-2; D is ambiguous. This CDR3 reads CASSVRRNTGELFF. CDR3 sequence (DNA): TGTGCCAGCAGTGTACGGAGGAACACCGGGGAGCTGTTTTTT.